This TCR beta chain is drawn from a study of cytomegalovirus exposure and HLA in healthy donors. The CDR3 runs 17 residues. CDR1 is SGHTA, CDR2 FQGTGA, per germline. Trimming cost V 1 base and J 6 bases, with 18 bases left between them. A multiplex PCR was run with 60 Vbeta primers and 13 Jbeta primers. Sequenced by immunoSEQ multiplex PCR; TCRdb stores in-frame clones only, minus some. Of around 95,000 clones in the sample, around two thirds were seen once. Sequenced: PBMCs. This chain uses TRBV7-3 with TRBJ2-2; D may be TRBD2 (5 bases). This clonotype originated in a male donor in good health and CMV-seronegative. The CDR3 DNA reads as TGTGCCAGCAGCTTAAGCCCCCTAGCCGAACTCTCCGGGGAGCTGTTTTTT. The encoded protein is CASSLSPLAELSGELFF.